What follows is one T cell receptor (beta chain) and its context. This sample was taken from a study of blood T cell repertoires in COVID-19. Study as a whole: Spain, Italy and the United States supplied samples that represented acute and convalescent COVID-19. Sources were T cells, B-cell-depleted T cells, or PBMCs; the material itself was cDNA or gDNA.

Libraries were prepared by immunoSEQ multiplex PCR; TCRdb keeps only in-frame clonotypes and omits some of them. The sample includes 200,000 to 250,000 clones, 70% to 90% seen only once; the top ten take around 0.89%. The V and J ends lost 7 bases and 4 bases respectively, with 8 bases between them. CDR1 is SNHLY, CDR2 FYNNEI, per germline. This CDR3 spans 12 amino acids. V gene TRBV2 combines with J gene TRBJ1-3; D gene unclear. The sample taken for sequencing was peripheral blood. The receptor comes from a man aged 35-49 years with acute or convalescent COVID-19. CDR3 amino acids: CASMRVGNTIYF. CDR3 in DNA: TGTGCCAGCATGAGGGTAGGAAACACCATATATTTT.